The text below deals with one T cell receptor beta chain. The antigen is undetermined. Germline V CDR1 and CDR2: DFQATT, SNEGSKA (reference sequence). This CDR3 spans 11 amino acids. Trimming stripped 6 bases from V and 11 bases from J, with 14 bases between. TCR beta libraries were prepared from cDNA with unique molecular identifiers. TCRdb processed the PCR reads anew with MiXCR; each CDR3 protein has one entry. This repertoire shows hundreds of thousands of distinct CDR3 sequences, roughly 29% found once; its top ten account for 0.5% to 0.6%. The record originates from a study of post-analysis software for immune sequencing data. General observations from the study: Same-batch preparations were strongly co-clustered by F measure. About five TRBV segments, including TRBV5-6, TRBV5-1 and TRBV20-1, were more frequent in patients than controls. Controls' normalized Chao1 diversity significantly exceeded that of multiple sclerosis patients.

This chain links TRBV20-1 with TRBJ2-1; tentatively, D is TRBD2 (5 bases). The sequencing input was blood. This TCR derives from a girl aged 5 to 17 with multiple sclerosis. CDR3 region: CSATRGPKQFF. The CDR3 nucleotides are TGCAGTGCGACCAGAGGGCCGAAGCAGTTCTTC.